This TCR beta chain stems from a study of T cell responses to AZD1222 COVID-19 vaccine. As for this clone: Additional DNA sequences in this sample encode the identical CDR3.

Assay: immunoSEQ multiplex PCR; the TCRdb copy retains only in-frame clones and omits some. The repertoire holds approximately 80,000 clones, with 85% to 90% as singletons. Per germline, CDR1 KGHDR and CDR2 SFDVKD. This CDR3 contains 14 residues. Trimming shortened V by 3 bases and J by 4 bases, and 11 bases separated the two germline ends. The chain has TRBV24-1 and TRBJ1-2; tentatively, D is TRBD1 (5 bases). The sequences come from peripheral blood, collected on day 0 of AZD1222 vaccination. This receptor was obtained from an adult in good health. CDR3 DNA sequence: TGTGCCACCAGTGATCCGGGACGGTCCTATGGCTACACCTTC. Its protein is CATSDPGRSYGYTF.